Below, 31 T cell receptor beta chains from the same sample are listed, as sequenced in a study of blood T cell repertoires in COVID-19. The method was immunoSEQ multiplex PCR; TCRdb's version includes in-frame clones alone and lacks a portion of them. The sample records roughly 200,000 clones, more than 70% being singletons. The sample consisted of peripheral blood. The receptors derive from a woman aged 25 to 39 with acute or convalescent COVID-19.

The CDR3 bases are TGTGCCAGCAGCCAGCCGGGATTCTATGGCTACACCTTC. It is translated as CASSQPGFYGYTF. This chain links TRBV3-1 (or the pseudogene TRBV3-2) with TRBJ1-2; D is unresolved. Germline lookup yields CDR1 LGHDT and CDR2 YNNKEL (reference sequence). The CDR3 length is 13 residues. The V end was cut by 3 bases, the J end by 4 bases, with 9 bases between.

This clone was picked up one time. The chain has TRBV6-5 and TRBJ1-6; perhaps TRBD1 as D (6 bases). Germline CDR1 is MNHEY and CDR2 is SVGAGI. The V end was cut by 2 bases, the J end by 10 bases, with 12 bases between. The CDR3 length is 14 residues. DNA of the CDR3: TGTGCCAGCAGTTACCAGGGGACGGACTCACCCCTCCACTTT. Its translation is CASSYQGTDSPLHF.

This chain links TRBV24-1 with TRBJ2-7; 9 nucleotides align to TRBD1. Losses at the gene ends were 3 bases for V and 3 bases for J; bases not matched to a gene: 5. The CDR3 runs to 15 residues. Germline V lookup: CDR1 KGHDR, CDR2 SFDVKD. This chain's CDR3 is CATSDHGQGYYEQYF. As DNA, the CDR3 is TGTGCCACCAGTGATCATGGACAGGGGTACTACGAGCAGTACTTC.

This chain connects TRBV28 to TRBJ1-6; D may be TRBD1 (6 bases). Between the trimmed V and J ends, which lost 3 bases and 13 bases, there was a span of 19 bases. This CDR3 has 15 residues. CDR1 is MDHEN and CDR2 is SYDVKM in the germline V gene. CDR3 coding DNA: TGTGCCAGCAGTTTGGGAGGGGGGTCCTTCGGGCCCCTCCACTTT. Translated, it gives CASSLGGGSFGPLHF.

The rearrangement joins TRBV10-3 to TRBJ2-1; 9 nucleotides match TRBD2. Germline CDR1 ENHRY, CDR2 SYGVKD. This CDR3 is 16 amino acids long. The trim removed 0 bases at V and 8 bases at J, leaving 8 bases unmatched. CDR3 DNA: TGTGCCATCAGTGAGTCGGTATCTAGCGGGAAGGATGAGCAGTTCTTC. It specifies CAISESVSSGKDEQFF.

With respect to this clone: The junction and the germline gene differ at one end; a read error may be behind it. This chain links TRBV4-2 with TRBJ2-1, with D possibly being TRBD2 (6 bases). The germline V gene encodes CDR1 LGHNA and CDR2 YNFKEQ. CDR3 size: 16 residues. The CDR3 loop is CASNQEDGTHNNEQFF. The CDR3 DNA reads as TGTGCCAGCAACCAAGAAGATGGGACTCATAACAATGAGCAGTTCTTC.

The genes are TRBV5-6 and TRBJ1-5; possible D gene TRBD1, 6 bases. Germline V gene data show CDR1 as SGHDT and CDR2 as YYEEEE. Trimming pared 4 bases from V and 8 bases from J, leaving 19 bases between. The CDR3 runs 15 residues. In nucleotides, the CDR3 is TGTGCCAGCAGCGTTTTCCGGGACATCAACAAGCCCCAGCATTTT. This codes for CASSVFRDINKPQHF.

The chain uses TRBV30 and TRBJ1-2; the D gene is possibly TRBD1 (6 bases). The V gene's germline CDR1 is GTSNPN and CDR2 SVGIG (reference sequence). V lost 7 bases and J lost 4, with 16 bases in between. This CDR3 is 13 amino acids long. The CDR3 DNA reads TGTGCCTCGCCCATGGGGGCAGGCTATGGCTACACCTTC. Its translation: CASPMGAGYGYTF.

CDR3 coding DNA: TGTGCCAGCAGCTCAGGGGCGGGAGGGGACATTCAGTACTTC. This codes for CASSSGAGGDIQYF. The rearrangement joins TRBV11-3 to TRBJ2-4, with 9 bases identical to TRBD2. Unmatched junction bases numbered 6, after V lost 4 bases and J lost 8 bases. The CDR3 covers 14 residues. Germline V gene data show CDR1 as SGHNT and CDR2 as YENEEA.

This clone appeared a single time. The chain has TRBV12-3 or TRBV12-4 and TRBJ1-2; D is undetermined. V lost 3 bases, J lost 4 bases, and 9 bases lay in between. This CDR3 is 13 amino acids long. This CDR3 reads CASSLKKAYGYTF. The CDR3 DNA is TGTGCCAGCAGTTTGAAGAAAGCCTATGGCTACACCTTC.

To note about this clone: The conserved final phenylalanine or tryptophan is absent from the CDR3, which likely points to a read error. The limits of the CDR3 on the DNA are not certain, so only TCRdb's listed CDR3 is given. This sequence joins TRBV6-5 and TRBJ2-7; the D call TRBD1 from the table was never checked on the DNA. In germline, CDR1 is MNHEY, CDR2 SVGAGI. The CDR3 sequence runs 13 residues, both termini included. CDR3 sequence: CASSYSNRVKGAI.

Only one count was recorded for this clone. The chain employs TRBV5-1 and TRBJ2-1, with 9 bases aligning to TRBD2. The V and J ends lost 1 base and 3 bases, in that order; junction bases with no gene match: 5. This CDR3 comprises 16 residues. The germline V gene encodes CDR1 SGHRS and CDR2 YFSETQ. CDR3 DNA: TGCGCCAGCAGCTTGATATCACTAGCGGGCTACAATGAGCAGTTCTTC. Translating it yields CASSLISLAGYNEQFF. Full variable domain (remainder filled in from reference TRBV5-1 and TRBJ2-1): KAGVTQTPRYLIKTRGQQVTLSCSPISGHRSVSWYQQTPGQGLQFLFEYFSETQRNKGNFPGRFSGRQFSNSRSEMNVSTLELGDSALYLCASSLISLAGYNEQFFGPGTRLTVL.

This clone was seen a handful of times. The sample carries other DNA sequences with the same CDR3. This chain joins TRBV6-5 and TRBJ2-7; TRBD1 aligns across 9 bases. CDR3 length: 15 residues. The germline V gene encodes CDR1 MNHEY and CDR2 SVGAGI. With 0 bases clipped from V and 3 bases from J, the junction kept 3 bases outside the gene matches. The CDR3 protein is CASSYSTGGVYEQYF. The CDR3, as DNA: TGTGCCAGCAGTTACTCGACAGGGGGGGTCTACGAGCAGTACTTC.

The gene calls are TRBV3-1 (or the pseudogene TRBV3-2) and TRBJ1-5, with 7 bases aligning to TRBD1. V was pared by 3 bases and J by 5 bases, with 4 bases of the junction left unmatched. Germline CDR1 LGHDT, CDR2 YNNKEL (reference sequence). The CDR3 has 14 amino acids. CDR3 sequence (DNA): TGTGCCAGCAGCCAGCACACAGGGGATCAGCCCCAGCATTTT. Residues: CASSQHTGDQPQHF.

The CDR3 loop reads CASRPGHQTGSNQPQHF. CDR3 nucleotides: TGTGCCAGCCGGCCGGGACACCAAACTGGTAGCAATCAGCCCCAGCATTTT. V is TRBV19 and J is TRBJ1-5; D possibly corresponds to TRBD1 (6 bases). V was pared by 9 bases and J by 0 bases, with 21 bases between. There are 17 residues in the CDR3. The V gene's germline CDR1 is LNHDA and CDR2 SQIVND (reference sequence).

V gene TRBV7-8 combines with J gene TRBJ1-1; no clear D. Trimming took 3 bases from V and 0 from J, leaving 17 bases between them. Per germline, CDR1 SGHVS and CDR2 FQNEAQ. The CDR3 runs to 17 residues. CDR3 sequence (DNA): TGTGCCAGCAGCTTGGGCCTGGGAGGGATGATGAACACTGAAGCTTTCTTT. It translates to CASSLGLGGMMNTEAFF.

This chain joins TRBV25-1 and TRBJ1-2; weak D call: TRBD1 (5 bases). This CDR3 spans 15 amino acids. Trimming took off 5 bases at V and 0 bases at J, with 13 bases between the two ends. Germline CDR1 MGHDK, CDR2 SYGVNS. The CDR3 reads CASSSVGLANYGYTF. The CDR3 DNA sequence: TGTGCCAGCAGTTCAGTGGGGCTGGCTAACTATGGCTACACCTTC.

This chain connects TRBV19 to TRBJ1-1; D perhaps matches TRBD1 (6 bases). The CDR3 is made up of 13 amino acids. Between the trimmed V and J ends, which lost 1 base and 8 bases, there was a span of 11 bases. From germline, CDR1 is LNHDA and CDR2 SQIVND (reference sequence). The CDR3: CASSIATGIEAFF. The CDR3 bases are TGTGCCAGTAGTATAGCGACAGGCATAGAAGCTTTCTTT.

V is TRBV3-1 (or the pseudogene TRBV3-2) and J is TRBJ1-2; 8 bases align to TRBD1. Trimming took 3 bases from V and 6 from J; bases not matched to a gene: 12. CDR1 is LGHDT, CDR2 YNNKEL, per germline (reference sequence). The CDR3 spans 16 residues. CDR3 region: CASSHATRDRNNGYTF. DNA of the CDR3: TGTGCCAGCAGCCACGCTACCCGGGACAGGAATAATGGCTACACCTTC.

This clone was observed a single time. J is TRBJ2-2 and V is TRBV27, with 11 bases fitting TRBD2. The V segment lost 0 bases and the J segment 4 bases; nucleotides outside the gene matches: 4. The CDR3 has 17 residues. Germline CDR1 reads MNHEY; CDR2 reads SMNVEV (reference sequence). CDR3 loop: CASSLSTGTSGTGELFF. In DNA, the CDR3 is TGTGCCAGCAGTTTATCGACCGGGACTAGCGGCACCGGGGAGCTGTTTTTT.

The chain employs TRBV19 and TRBJ1-1; the D is unclear. Trimming stripped 6 bases from V and 7 bases from J, with 12 bases between. This CDR3 is 12 amino acids long. Germline CDR1 reads LNHDA; CDR2 reads SQIVND (reference sequence). The CDR3: CASRAPPFEAFF. The CDR3 region has the DNA TGTGCCAGTAGGGCCCCCCCCTTTGAAGCTTTCTTT.

The chain joins TRBV15 to TRBJ2-2; maybe TRBD2 (6 bases). Germline V gene sequence: CDR1 LNHNV, CDR2 YYDKDF (reference sequence). The CDR3 extends over 14 amino acids. V lost 9 bases, J lost 6 bases, and 17 bases lay in between. CDR3 protein: CATRDSPTSGELFF. In DNA, the CDR3 is TGTGCCACTCGGGACTCCCCCACATCCGGGGAGCTGTTTTTT.

The chain couples TRBV27 to TRBJ2-3; the match to TRBD2 covers 9 bases. Germline CDR1 is MNHEY and CDR2 is SMNVEV (reference sequence). The CDR3 spans 20 residues. The junction had 15 bases not matched to a gene; V was cut back by 2 bases and J by 0 bases. In DNA, the CDR3 is TGTGCCAGCAGTTTAAAGGCCCCTAGCGGGACTCGACTTAGCACAGATACGCAGTATTTT. Protein product: CASSLKAPSGTRLSTDTQYF.

This chain joins TRBV6-6 and TRBJ2-2, with TRBD1 identical over 9 bases. V lost 8 bases to trimming and J lost 9 bases; unmatched junction nucleotides: 16. The CDR3 extends over 16 amino acids. The germline gives CDR1 MNHNY, CDR2 SVGAGI (reference sequence). For the CDR3, the DNA is TGTGCCAGCTCGCGGCCCGGACAGGGGATGGCACGGGAGCTGTTTTTT. It codes for CASSRPGQGMARELFF.

This chain joins TRBV18 and TRBJ2-3, with 9 bases matching TRBD1. The length of the CDR3 is 14 residues. The junction had 2 bases not matched to a gene; V was cut back by 4 bases and J by 3 bases. Germline lookup yields CDR1 KGHSH and CDR2 LQKENI. CDR3 region: CASSLGQGTDTQYF. The CDR3, as DNA: TGTGCCAGCTCACTAGGACAGGGGACAGATACGCAGTATTTT.

This chain uses TRBV7-2 with TRBJ2-1; weak D call: TRBD2 (6 bases). V lost 0 bases and J 6 bases, leaving 12 bases between the germline ends. Germline V gene sequence: CDR1 SGHTA, CDR2 FQGNSA. CDR3 length: 15 amino acids. CDR3 in amino acids: CASSLALWGGNEQFF. The CDR3 region has the DNA TGTGCCAGCAGCTTAGCCTTATGGGGAGGCAATGAGCAGTTCTTC.

The chain has TRBV10-3 and TRBJ1-2; TRBD1 agrees at 9 bases. The V and J ends lost 7 bases and 4 bases, in that order; junction bases with no gene match: 7. This CDR3 has 14 amino acids. Looked up from germline, CDR1 is ENHRY and CDR2 is SYGVKD. The CDR3 nucleotides read TGTGCCATCAAACAACAGGGGGCCGTCTATGGCTACACCTTC. Its protein product is CAIKQQGAVYGYTF.

The CDR3 DNA follows: TGTGCCAGCAGTGCCCCAGGGGGTTGGTTCTTC. It specifies CASSAPGGWFF. The chain uses TRBV2 and TRBJ2-1, with TRBD1 identical over 7 bases. Germline V gene sequence: CDR1 SNHLY, CDR2 FYNNEI. V was clipped by 4 bases and J by 15 bases; unmatched bases: 6. This CDR3 spans 11 amino acids.

This clone has just one count. This chain links TRBV5-6 with TRBJ1-1; 8 bases are a match to TRBD1. Germline V CDR1 and CDR2: SGHDT, YYEEEE. The length of the CDR3 is 17 residues. V shed 1 base and J 4 bases; nucleotides not matched to a gene: 12. The DNA for the CDR3 is TGTGCCAGCAGCTTGCCGACACAGGGGGAGTACAGCACTGAAGCTTTCTTT. Its protein is CASSLPTQGEYSTEAFF.

This clone was counted once. J is TRBJ2-5 and V is TRBV11-3; 7 bases map to TRBD1. Per germline, CDR1 SGHNT and CDR2 YENEEA. The CDR3 is 14 amino acids. V shed 5 bases and J 7 bases; nucleotides not matched to a gene: 10. This CDR3 is CASSPDRALGTQYF. The CDR3 nucleotides are TGTGCCAGCAGCCCCGACAGGGCCTTGGGGACCCAGTACTTC. Based on the CDR3 plus reference TRBV11-3 and TRBJ2-5, the full variable domain is EAGVVQSPRYKIIEKKQPVAFWCNPISGHNTLYWYLQNLGQGPELLIRYENEEAVDDSQLPKDRFSAERLKGVDSTLKIQPAELGDSAVYLCASSPDRALGTQYFGPGTRLLVL.

The CDR3 sequence is CASNPGLAVETQYF. In DNA, the CDR3 is TGTGCGTCTAACCCGGGACTAGCGGTAGAGACCCAGTACTTC. V and J are TRBV9 and TRBJ2-5; 11 bases are a match to TRBD2. Germline values: CDR1 SGDLS, CDR2 YYNGEE. The CDR3 runs to 14 residues.